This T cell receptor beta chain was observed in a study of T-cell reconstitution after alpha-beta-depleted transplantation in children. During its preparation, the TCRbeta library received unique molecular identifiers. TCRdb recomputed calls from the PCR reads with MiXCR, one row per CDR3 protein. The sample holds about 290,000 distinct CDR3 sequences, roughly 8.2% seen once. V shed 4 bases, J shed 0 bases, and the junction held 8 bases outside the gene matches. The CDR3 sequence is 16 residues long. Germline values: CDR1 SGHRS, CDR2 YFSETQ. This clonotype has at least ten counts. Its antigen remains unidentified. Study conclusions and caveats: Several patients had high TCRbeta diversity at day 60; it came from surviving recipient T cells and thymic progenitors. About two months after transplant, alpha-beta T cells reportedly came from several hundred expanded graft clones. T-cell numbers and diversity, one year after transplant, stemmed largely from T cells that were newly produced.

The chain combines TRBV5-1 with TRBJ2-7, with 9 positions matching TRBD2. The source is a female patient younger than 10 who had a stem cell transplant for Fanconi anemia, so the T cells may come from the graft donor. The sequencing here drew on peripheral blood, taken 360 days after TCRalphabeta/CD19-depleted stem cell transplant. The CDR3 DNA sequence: TGCGCCAGCAGCCCGGGAGGGACTAGCCGCTCCTACGAGCAGTACTTC. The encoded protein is CASSPGGTSRSYEQYF.